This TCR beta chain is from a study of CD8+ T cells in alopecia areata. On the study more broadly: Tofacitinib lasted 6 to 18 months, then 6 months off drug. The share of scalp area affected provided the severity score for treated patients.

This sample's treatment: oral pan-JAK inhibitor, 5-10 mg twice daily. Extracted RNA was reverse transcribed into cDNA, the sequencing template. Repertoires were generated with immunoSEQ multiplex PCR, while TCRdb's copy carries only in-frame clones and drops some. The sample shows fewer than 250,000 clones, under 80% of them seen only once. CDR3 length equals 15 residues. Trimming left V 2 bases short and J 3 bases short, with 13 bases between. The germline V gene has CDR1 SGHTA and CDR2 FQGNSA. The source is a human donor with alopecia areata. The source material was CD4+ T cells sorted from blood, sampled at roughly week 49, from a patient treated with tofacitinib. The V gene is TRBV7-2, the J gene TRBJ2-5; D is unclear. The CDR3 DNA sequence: TGTGCCAGCAGCTTAATGTCAGCTACAAAAGAGACCCAGTACTTC. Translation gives CASSLMSATKETQYF. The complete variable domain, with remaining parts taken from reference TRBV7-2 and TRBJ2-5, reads GAGVSQSPSNKVTEKGKDVELRCDPISGHTALYWYRQSLGQGLEFLIYFQGNSAPDKSGLPSDRFSAERTGGSVSTLTIQRTQQEDSAVYLCASSLMSATKETQYFGPGTRLLVL.